The text below deals with one TCR beta chain. A second PCR, run for about 6 to 12 cycles, used a sample-barcoded 5' primer plus a J-beta primer mix. TCRdb passed the 5' RACE reads through MiXCR, listing each CDR3 protein once. The sample has 700,000 to 900,000 distinct CDR3 sequences, roughly 24% seen once. This sample is part of a study of blood T cells in healthy people across ages. V gave up 2 bases and J gave up 1 base, with 9 bases separating them. The germline V gene has CDR1 SGHVS and CDR2 FNYEAQ. The CDR3 contains 15 residues. These data were also filed under a second study, of T cells of mothers and their children. As reported in that work: A few healthy Caucasian mothers gave samples, and so did their six children. RNA was extracted, and all of it went into cDNA synthesis at approximately 1.4 ug per 15 ul. Maternal samples each gave over 8 million TCR beta CDR3 reads, and child samples several million each.

The sequencing sample was made of blood. The receptor was derived from a boy between 10 and 17 years old in good health. The chain carries TRBV7-6 and TRBJ1-5, with D unclear. Here the CDR3 DNA reads TGTGCCAGCAGCTTATTCTCCCGAAGCAATCAGCCCCAGCATTTT. Encoded protein: CASSLFSRSNQPQHF.